This is a list of T cell receptor beta chains from one sample in a study of T cell responses to AZD1222 COVID-19 vaccine. Profiling relied on immunoSEQ multiplex PCR, and the TCRdb table lists in-frame clones only, not all of them. Of 250,000 to 300,000 clones listed, approximately 94% were seen once; the top ten hold less than 0.65%. This material consisted of peripheral blood, taken 28 days after the second AZD1222 dose. The receptor set was obtained from an adult who received the AZD1222 COVID-19 vaccine. Both conserved end residues are part of each CDR3. Fields, in order: D gene, clone size, V gene, J gene, CDR3 protein, CDR3 DNA. A D gene is named only where the DNA matches it firmly. The listing skips clone size in some rows; elsewhere it reads once, few, many or a size class.

.	few	TRBV10-2	TRBJ1-1	CASSGGFPEAFF	TGCGCCAGCAGTGGGGGTTTTCCTGAAGCTTTCTTT
.	.	TRBV4-3	TRBJ2-3	CASSQEGLDTQYF	TGCGCCAGCAGCCAAGAGGGACTAGATACGCAGTATTTT
.	few	TRBV3-1/TRBV3-2	TRBJ2-3	CASSQVADTQYF	TGTGCCAGCAGCCAAGTGGCAGATACGCAGTATTTT
TRBD1	.	TRBV9	TRBJ2-2	CASSVAGQGAGELFF	TGTGCCAGCAGCGTGGCCGGACAGGGGGCCGGGGAGCTGTTTTTT
TRBD2	.	TRBV19	TRBJ2-1	CASRRGASGVFSRSSYNEQFF	TGTGCCAGTCGGAGGGGGGCTAGCGGGGTTTTCTCCAGGAGCTCCTACAATGAGCAGTTCTTC
TRBD2	.	TRBV5-8	TRBJ2-7	CASSPNGRESSYEQYF	TGTGCCAGCAGCCCGAATGGGAGGGAGTCCTCCTACGAGCAGTACTTC
TRBD1	.	TRBV7-8	TRBJ2-7	CASSRPAGTGNEQYF	TGTGCCAGCAGCCGACCGGCCGGGACAGGGAACGAGCAGTACTTC
.	.	TRBV3-1/TRBV3-2	TRBJ1-1	CASSLIDTEAFF	TGTGCCAGCAGCCTCATAGACACTGAAGCTTTCTTT
TRBD2	.	TRBV6-5	TRBJ2-1	CASSYGRRGVYNEQFF	TGTGCCAGCAGTTACGGTCGGCGGGGGGTTTACAATGAGCAGTTCTTC
TRBD2	.	TRBV7-9	TRBJ2-7	CASSPGLAGAYEQYF	TGTGCCAGCAGCCCCGGACTAGCGGGAGCCTACGAGCAGTACTTC
TRBD1	once	TRBV5-1	TRBJ2-1	CASSAGQDFYVDEQFF	TGCGCCAGCAGCGCCGGACAGGACTTCTATGTTGATGAGCAGTTCTTC
TRBD1	.	TRBV2	TRBJ1-6	CASSQQGGGSPLHF	TGTGCCAGCAGTCAACAGGGGGGAGGTTCACCCCTCCACTTT
TRBD2	.	TRBV9	TRBJ2-1	CASSVGLAGDEQFF	TGTGCCAGCAGCGTAGGCCTAGCGGGAGATGAGCAGTTCTTC
.	.	TRBV4-3	TRBJ1-2	CASSQASGQGYTF	TGCGCCAGCAGCCAAGCCAGCGGTCAGGGCTACACCTTC
.	.	TRBV6-5	TRBJ1-2	CASRKGTRYGYTF	TGTGCCAGCAGAAAGGGCACCAGATATGGCTACACCTTC
TRBD1	.	TRBV28	TRBJ1-5	CASSWDRVSQPQHF	TGTGCCAGCAGTTGGGACAGGGTGAGTCAGCCCCAGCATTTT
.	.	TRBV27	TRBJ2-7	CASSSRQVSGGEQYF	TGTGCCAGCAGTTCCCGACAGGTCTCAGGTGGCGAGCAGTACTTC
TRBD1	once	TRBV25-1	TRBJ2-1	CASSRRDRVFNEQFF	TGTGCCAGCAGTAGAAGGGACAGGGTGTTTAATGAGCAGTTCTTC
TRBD1	.	TRBV2	TRBJ1-1	CASSIQGRDTEAFF	TGTGCCAGCAGTATACAGGGGAGGGACACTGAAGCTTTCTTT
.	.	TRBV10-3	TRBJ2-7	CAIRDPQGRSSYEQYF	TGTGCCATCAGGGACCCTCAGGGGCGAAGCTCCTACGAGCAGTACTTC
.	.	TRBV11-1	TRBJ2-1	CASSWGFIGEQFF	TGTGCCAGCAGCTGGGGTTTTATCGGCGAGCAGTTCTTC
.	.	TRBV6-2/TRBV6-3	TRBJ1-5	CASSYGDRDNQPQHF	TGTGCCAGCAGTTACGGGGATCGGGATAATCAGCCCCAGCATTTT
.	.	TRBV12-3/TRBV12-4	TRBJ2-3	CASSLTGNTQYF	TGTGCCAGCAGTTTAACGGGAAATACGCAGTATTTT
.	.	TRBV7-2	TRBJ1-5	CASSLEGRQPQHF	TGTGCCAGCAGCTTAGAGGGGCGCCAGCCCCAGCATTTT
.	.	TRBV7-3	TRBJ1-4	CASTRGPATNEKLFF	TGTGCCAGCACCAGGGGACCTGCAACTAATGAAAAACTGTTTTTT
.	.	TRBV7-3	TRBJ2-7	CASSPRPGSSYEQYF	TGTGCCAGCAGCCCAAGGCCGGGCAGCTCCTACGAGCAGTACTTC
.	.	TRBV27	TRBJ1-6	CASRETFRNSPLHF	TGTGCCAGCAGAGAGACCTTTCGGAATTCACCCCTCCACTTT
TRBD1	.	TRBV2	TRBJ1-1	CASRERQGAWTEAFF	TGTGCCAGCAGAGAAAGACAGGGGGCCTGGACTGAAGCTTTCTTT
.	.	TRBV14	TRBJ2-1	CASSPFRGTTYNEQFF	TGTGCCAGCAGCCCCTTTCGTGGGACCACCTACAATGAGCAGTTCTTC
.	.	TRBV28	TRBJ2-1	CASSFINEQFF	TGTGCCAGCAGCTTTATCAATGAGCAGTTCTTC
.	.	TRBV28	TRBJ2-1	CALKRGVSYNEQFF	TGTGCCCTCAAAAGAGGGGTCTCCTACAATGAGCAGTTCTTC
.	.	TRBV21-1	TRBJ2-4	CASSKSGDRADLIQYF	TGTGCCAGCAGCAAGTCCGGGGACAGGGCTGACCTTATTCAGTACTTC
.	.	TRBV2	TRBJ1-1	CASGVGDTEAFF	TGTGCCAGCGGGGTAGGCGACACTGAAGCTTTCTTT
.	once	TRBV19	TRBJ1-2	CASSIRQGDGYTF	TGTGCCAGTAGTATAAGGCAGGGAGATGGCTACACCTTC
.	.	TRBV5-4	TRBJ1-1	CASSPTGGLNTEAFF	TGTGCCAGCAGTCCGACAGGAGGACTGAACACTGAAGCTTTCTTT
.	.	TRBV5-1	TRBJ1-4	CASSLGAGNEKLFF	TGCGCCAGCAGCTTGGGAGCAGGAAATGAAAAACTGTTTTTT
TRBD2	.	TRBV2	TRBJ2-3	CASEREVGTDTQYF	TGTGCCAGCGAACGGGAGGTCGGAACAGATACGCAGTATTTT
.	.	TRBV11-2	TRBJ2-7	CASSPISSHARYEQYF	TGTGCCAGCAGTCCAATAAGCTCACATGCCCGGTACGAGCAGTACTTC
TRBD2	.	TRBV5-1	TRBJ2-5	CASSLGPSGGVETQYF	TGCGCCAGCAGCTTGGGTCCTAGCGGGGGGGTAGAGACCCAGTACTTC